The table lists the clone carrying this T cell receptor beta chain with a few counts. Its target is unknown. The authors extracted RNA and reverse transcribed it into cDNA as the sequencing template. Using immunoSEQ multiplex PCR, the repertoire was profiled, and TCRdb retains in-frame clones only, with some absent. The repertoire holds 150,000 or so clones, with approximately 70% as singletons. The record originates from a study of CD8+ T cells in alopecia areata. The study's findings and limits: For lesional scalp, especially alopecia totalis/universalis, clonality was higher than in normal scalp.

Peripheral blood, together with lesional scalp punch biopsies, was collected from alopecia areata patients. Germline assignment: CDR1 SNHLY and CDR2 FYNNEI. V dropped 3 bases and J dropped 2 bases, with 6 bases sitting between them. The CDR3 has 13 amino acids. J is TRBJ2-3 and V is TRBV2; unclear D gene. This TCR was sampled from a human donor with alopecia areata. The sequences come from CD8+ T cells sorted from blood, collected at week 0. In nucleotides, the CDR3 is TGTGCCAGCAGTGACTCGAACACAGATACGCAGTATTTT. Protein sequence: CASSDSNTDTQYF.